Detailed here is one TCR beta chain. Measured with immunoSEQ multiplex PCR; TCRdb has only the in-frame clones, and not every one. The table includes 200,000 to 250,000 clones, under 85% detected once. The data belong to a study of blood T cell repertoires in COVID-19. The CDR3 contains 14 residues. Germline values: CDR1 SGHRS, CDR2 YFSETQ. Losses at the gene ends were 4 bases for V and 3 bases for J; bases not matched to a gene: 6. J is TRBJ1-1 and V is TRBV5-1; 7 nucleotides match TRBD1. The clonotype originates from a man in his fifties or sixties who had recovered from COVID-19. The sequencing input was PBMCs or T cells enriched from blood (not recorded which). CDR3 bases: TGCGCCAGCAGCCCCGGACAGGCGGACACTGAAGCTTTCTTT. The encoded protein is CASSPGQADTEAFF.